The subject of this entry is one T cell receptor (beta chain). The data were obtained in a study of graft-versus-host responses after intestinal transplantation. This table comes from immunoSEQ multiplex PCR, and its TCRdb copy is limited to in-frame clones, with some not included. Of about 15,000 clones detected, over 75% appear once; the ten largest clones hold roughly 7%. This sequence originates from a human patient who received an intestinal transplant, so some T cells may come from the graft donor. Here the sequenced sample was bone marrow, taken approximately 120 days after intestinal transplantation.

CDR3 loop: CASSLGTGGHEQYF. The CDR3 coding sequence is TGCGCCAGCAGCTTGGGGACAGGGGGCCACGAGCAGTACTTC. The J gene is TRBJ2-7, the V gene TRBV5-1; 11 bases are a match to TRBD1. The V and J ends lost 0 bases and 5 bases, in that order; junction bases with no gene match: 1. CDR1 is SGHRS and CDR2 is YFSETQ in the germline V gene. This CDR3 has 14 amino acids.